The clone carrying this TCR beta chain was observed a single time. The CDR3 is made up of 13 amino acids. V was clipped by 5 bases and J by 3 bases; unmatched bases: 1. As originally analysed: Amplification from reference gene primers served as the basis for estimated nucleated cell counts. Profiled with immunoSEQ multiplex PCR; TCRdb holds only in-frame clones, not every one. V and J calls and clone size come straight from that table; D and trimming were deduced from the DNA. The data contain about 160,000 clones, less than 90% of them seen just once; the ten biggest clones take up roughly 14%. The sample originates from a study of blood T cell repertoires in COVID-19.

Sequencing input: peripheral blood. The clonotype comes from a man in his late teens or twenties with active or convalescent COVID-19. The V call is TRBV12-3 or TRBV12-4, the J call TRBJ2-3; TRBD2 matches at 8 bases. The CDR3: CASSGTRTDTQYF. The CDR3, as DNA: TGTGCCAGCAGTGGGACTAGGACAGATACGCAGTATTTT.